This entry lists 29 T cell receptor beta chains sequenced from one sample in a study of blood T cell repertoires in COVID-19. Assay used: immunoSEQ multiplex PCR; TCRdb lists only in-frame clones, some missing. The sample shows almost 350,000 clones, approximately 89% of them seen only once. The specimen sequenced was peripheral blood. The receptors originated from a woman aged 60-70 years with COVID-19, enrolled during active disease.

The J gene is TRBJ1-1, the V gene TRBV18, with D possibly matching TRBD1 (5 bases). V dropped 4 bases and J dropped 3 bases, with 12 bases sitting between them. CDR1 and CDR2 (germline): KGHSH, LQKENI. CDR3 length: 14 residues. CDR3 in DNA: TGTGCCAGCTCACAAACGGACACCTACACTGAAGCTTTCTTT. Amino acid sequence: CASSQTDTYTEAFF.

The chain employs TRBV5-4 and TRBJ2-7; D unresolved. CDR1 is SGHNT and CDR2 is YYREEE in the germline V gene (reference sequence). There are 14 residues in the CDR3. With 0 bases removed from V and 7 bases from J, the gap between germline ends came to 14 bases. The CDR3: CASSLAYGQREQYF. The CDR3 nucleotides read TGTGCCAGCAGCTTGGCATATGGCCAGAGGGAGCAGTACTTC.

This rearrangement joins TRBV19 to TRBJ1-5, with 8 positions matching TRBD1. The germline gives CDR1 LNHDA, CDR2 SQIVND (reference sequence). Trimming took 3 bases from V and 3 from J; bases not matched to a gene: 7. CDR3 length: 16 amino acids. The CDR3 sequence is CASSIGQGRTNQPQHF. CDR3 coding DNA: TGTGCCAGTAGTATTGGACAGGGAAGGACCAATCAGCCCCAGCATTTT.

This sequence joins TRBV3-1 (or the pseudogene TRBV3-2) and TRBJ2-5; the match to TRBD1 covers 7 bases. CDR3 length: 15 residues. The germline V gene has CDR1 LGHDT and CDR2 YNNKEL (reference sequence). V lost 1 base to trimming and J lost 6 bases; unmatched junction nucleotides: 8. CDR3 sequence reads: CASSQATGIGKTQYF. CDR3 bases: TGTGCCAGCAGCCAAGCGACAGGGATTGGAAAGACCCAGTACTTC.

V is TRBV5-1 and J is TRBJ1-1; 7 bases map to TRBD1. V lost 4 bases, J lost 4 bases, and 10 bases stayed unmatched. Germline CDR1 reads SGHRS; CDR2 reads YFSETQ. The CDR3 spans 15 residues. Here the CDR3 reads CASSTRRTGPTEAFF. The DNA of the CDR3 is TGCGCCAGCAGCACTCGTAGGACAGGTCCCACTGAAGCTTTCTTT.

V gene TRBV27 combines with J gene TRBJ1-4, with no clear D. Trimming took off 2 bases at V and 5 bases at J, with 12 bases between the two ends. Germline V gene sequence: CDR1 MNHEY, CDR2 SMNVEV (reference sequence). This CDR3 region has 15 residues. The CDR3 sequence: CASSLSVVTNEKLFF. Written as DNA, the CDR3 is TGTGCCAGCAGTTTAAGCGTTGTTACCAATGAAAAACTGTTTTTT. Using reference TRBV27 and TRBJ1-4 for the parts outside the CDR3, the full variable domain is EAQVTQNPRYLITVTGKKLTVTCSQNMNHEYMSWYRQDPGLGLRQIYYSMNVEVTDKGDVPEGYKVSRKEKRNFPLILESPSPNQTSLYFCASSLSVVTNEKLFFGSGTQLSVL.

The chain carries TRBV3-1 (or the pseudogene TRBV3-2) and TRBJ2-3; 8 nucleotides match TRBD1. The CDR3 is made up of 14 amino acids. Germline V gene sequence: CDR1 LGHDT, CDR2 YNNKEL (reference sequence). J gave up 6 bases and V 2 bases, and 4 bases lay outside the gene matches. The CDR3: CASSQSGGIDTQYF. DNA of the CDR3: TGTGCCAGCAGCCAATCAGGGGGCATCGATACGCAGTATTTT.

A word on this clone: The sample has other DNA sequences that encode this CDR3 too. The V and J genes are TRBV11-2 and TRBJ1-2; TRBD1 aligns across 9 bases. The V gene end was trimmed by 3 bases and the J gene end by 5 bases; junction bases not matched to a gene: 7. The CDR3 sequence is 15 residues long. Germline CDR1 and CDR2: SGHAT and FQNNGV. CDR3 DNA sequence: TGTGCCAGCAGCTTCCGGACAGGGGCTGGTTATGGCTACACCTTC. Protein: CASSFRTGAGYGYTF. The full variable domain, with the rest looked up from reference TRBV11-2 and TRBJ1-2, is EAGVAQSPRYKIIEKRQSVAFWCNPISGHATLYWYQQILGQGPKLLIQFQNNGVVDDSQLPKDRFSAERLKGVDSTLKIQPAKLEDSAVYLCASSFRTGAGYGYTFGSGTRLTVV.

This chain joins TRBV28 and TRBJ1-3; D call uncertain. Trimming cost V 4 bases and J 2 bases, with 15 bases left between them. Germline values: CDR1 MDHEN, CDR2 SYDVKM. CDR3 length: 16 residues. The CDR3 DNA reads as TGTGCCAGCAGTTGGCGGGGTATTTTGGCTGGAAACACCATATATTTT. It yields the protein CASSWRGILAGNTIYF.

CDR3 amino acids: CASSPSEESNQPQHF. The DNA of the CDR3 is TGTGCCAGCAGCCCATCAGAAGAAAGCAATCAGCCCCAGCATTTT. The V gene is TRBV7-6, the J gene TRBJ1-5; D unresolved. Germline loops: CDR1 SGHVS, CDR2 FNYEAQ. Trimming took off 5 bases at V and 1 base at J, with 12 bases between the two ends. This CDR3 region has 15 residues. The full variable domain, in which reference TRBV7-6 and TRBJ1-5 provide the parts outside the CDR3, is GAGVSQSPRYKVTKRGQDVALRCDPISGHVSLYWYRQALGQGPEFLTYFNYEAQQDKSGLPNDRFSAERPEGSISTLTIQRTEQRDSAMYRCASSPSEESNQPQHFGDGTRLSIL.

The chain has TRBV12-3 or TRBV12-4 and TRBJ2-3, with D unresolved. CDR3 length: 11 amino acids. Trimming took off 8 bases at V and 14 bases at J, with 17 bases between the two ends. CDR3 protein: CASSKETRWYF. DNA for the CDR3: TGTGCCAGCTCAAAGGAGACCAGATGGTATTTT.

The V and J genes are TRBV5-1 and TRBJ1-4; 10 nucleotides align to TRBD1. V was clipped by 5 bases and J by 7 bases; unmatched bases: 8. The CDR3 has 15 amino acids. Germline lookup yields CDR1 SGHRS and CDR2 YFSETQ. The CDR3 here is CASSDTGTGVEKLFF. CDR3 nucleotide sequence: TGCGCCAGCAGTGACACCGGGACAGGGGTTGAAAAACTGTTTTTT.

This clone was detected only once. This chain joins TRBV24-1 and TRBJ2-1; TRBD2 is a possible D gene (5 bases). V lost 5 bases to trimming and J lost 9 bases, with 13 bases between them. CDR1 is KGHDR and CDR2 is SFDVKD in the germline V gene. There are 13 residues in the CDR3. CDR3 sequence: CATSVAGEGEQFF. Here the CDR3 DNA reads TGTGCCACCAGTGTCGCGGGCGAGGGTGAGCAGTTCTTC.

The V gene is TRBV19, the J gene TRBJ1-4; D is unclear. V lost 5 bases and J 8 bases, leaving 9 bases between the germline ends. The V gene's germline CDR1 is LNHDA and CDR2 SQIVND (reference sequence). The length of the CDR3 is 12 residues. CDR3 in DNA: TGTGCCAGTAGTCCTGAGGGAGAAAAACTGTTTTTT. Its protein is CASSPEGEKLFF.

This chain links TRBV11-2 with TRBJ1-1; 8 positions agree with TRBD1. V trimming: 5 bases; J trimming: 1 base; junction bases outside the gene matches: 3. CDR1 and CDR2 from the germline V gene are SGHAT and FQNNGV. The CDR3 has 14 residues. In nucleotides, the CDR3 is TGTGCCAGCAGCCGACAGGGGTCGAACACTGAAGCTTTCTTT. Its translation is CASSRQGSNTEAFF. Supplemented by reference TRBV11-2 and TRBJ1-1, the full variable domain reads EAGVAQSPRYKIIEKRQSVAFWCNPISGHATLYWYQQILGQGPKLLIQFQNNGVVDDSQLPKDRFSAERLKGVDSTLKIQPAKLEDSAVYLCASSRQGSNTEAFFGQGTRLTVV.

The rearrangement uses TRBV7-2 and TRBJ2-3, with 9 bases that match TRBD2. CDR1 is SGHTA, CDR2 FQGNSA, per germline. Trimming took 1 base from V and 4 from J; bases not matched to a gene: 15. CDR3 size: 19 residues. CDR3 in DNA: TGTGCCAGCAGCTTAGGTTGGGCTAGCGGGGCCCCTCGGTCAGATACGCAGTATTTT. Its protein product is CASSLGWASGAPRSDTQYF. Full variable domain (rest looked up from reference TRBV7-2 and TRBJ2-3): GAGVSQSPSNKVTEKGKDVELRCDPISGHTALYWYRQSLGQGLEFLIYFQGNSAPDKSGLPSDRFSAERTGGSVSTLTIQRTQQEDSAVYLCASSLGWASGAPRSDTQYFGPGTRLTVL.

The rearrangement links TRBV4-1 to TRBJ2-2, with 8 bases matching TRBD2. Germline V gene sequence: CDR1 MGHRA, CDR2 YSYEKL. The CDR3 length is 17 residues. V shed 3 bases and J 1 base; nucleotides not matched to a gene: 7. The CDR3 here is CASSHPERGKNTGELFF. The CDR3 DNA is TGCGCCAGCAGCCACCCCGAGCGGGGGAAGAACACCGGGGAGCTGTTTTTT.

V gene TRBV16 combines with J gene TRBJ2-1; perhaps TRBD1 as D (6 bases). V lost 2 bases and J 2 bases, leaving 16 bases between the germline ends. The CDR3 consists of 17 residues. Looked up from germline, CDR1 is KGHSY and CDR2 is FQNENV. The chain's CDR3 is CASSQVLGADTYNEQFF. The CDR3 nucleotides read TGTGCCAGCAGCCAAGTTCTGGGGGCAGACACCTACAATGAGCAGTTCTTC.

The chain carries TRBV5-1 and TRBJ1-1; 7 positions agree with TRBD1. The germline V gene encodes CDR1 SGHRS and CDR2 YFSETQ. With 3 bases clipped from V and 0 bases from J, the junction kept 5 bases outside the gene matches. The CDR3 spans 15 residues. The CDR3 DNA is TGCGCCAGCAGCTACTCGGGACAGCTGAACACTGAAGCTTTCTTT. Its translation: CASSYSGQLNTEAFF.

V gene TRBV11-3 combines with J gene TRBJ2-7, with 7 bases aligning to TRBD1. CDR1 and CDR2 (germline): SGHNT, YENEEA. Germline trimming cut 1 base from V and 3 bases from J; bases unmatched to any gene: 6. CDR3 length: 15 residues. The CDR3 sequence: CASSLGTGDGYEQYF. The CDR3 nucleotides are TGTGCCAGCAGCTTAGGCACAGGGGATGGCTACGAGCAGTACTTC.

The chain couples TRBV20-1 to TRBJ2-7; D not certain. Looked up from germline, CDR1 is DFQATT and CDR2 is SNEGSKA (reference sequence). The CDR3 is made up of 10 amino acids. Trimming took 6 bases from V and 4 from J, leaving 7 bases between them. The CDR3 reads CSALEYEQYF. The CDR3 DNA reads as TGCAGTGCCCTGGAGTACGAGCAGTACTTC.

The V and J genes are TRBV5-8 and TRBJ1-2; D remains ambiguous. Germline V gene sequence: CDR1 SGHTS, CDR2 YDEGEE. This CDR3 has 15 amino acids. Trimming shortened V by 2 bases and J by 4 bases, and 15 bases separated the two germline ends. CDR3 loop: CASSFPGAAIYGYTF. The CDR3 bases are TGTGCCAGCAGCTTTCCCGGAGCAGCCATCTATGGCTACACCTTC.

CDR3 protein: CASSLRQGQGYTF. DNA of the CDR3: TGTGCCAGCAGTTTACGACAGGGCCAGGGCTACACCTTC. The chain recombines TRBV28 with TRBJ1-2; 7 bases line up with TRBD1. This CDR3 has 13 residues. Germline CDR1 is MDHEN and CDR2 is SYDVKM. V shed 2 bases and J 8 bases; nucleotides not matched to a gene: 5.

The chain carries TRBV15 and TRBJ1-3; TRBD1 might be the D (6 bases). Germline assignment: CDR1 LNHNV and CDR2 YYDKDF (reference sequence). This CDR3 is 16 amino acids long. V was pared by 2 bases and J by 3 bases, with 14 bases between. For the CDR3, the DNA is TGTGCCACCAGCAGAAAGACCGGGACAAGTGGAAACACCATATATTTT. Amino acids: CATSRKTGTSGNTIYF.

This clone was detected only a few times. The chain carries TRBV12-3 or TRBV12-4 and TRBJ2-1; 8 positions match TRBD2. The length of the CDR3 is 13 residues. Trimming took 6 bases from V and 8 from J; bases not matched to a gene: 6. CDR3: CASSTGGADEQFF. The CDR3 DNA reads as TGTGCCAGCAGCACGGGGGGGGCAGATGAGCAGTTCTTC.

This rearrangement joins TRBV5-1 to TRBJ1-1; 8 bases fit TRBD1. The V and J ends lost 4 bases and 3 bases, in that order; junction bases with no gene match: 5. Germline lookup yields CDR1 SGHRS and CDR2 YFSETQ. This CDR3 is 14 amino acids long. CDR3 DNA sequence: TGCGCCAGCAGCACCGGACAGGGTCACACTGAAGCTTTCTTT. Its translation is CASSTGQGHTEAFF. Looking up the rest from reference TRBV5-1 and TRBJ1-1 gives the full variable domain: KAGVTQTPRYLIKTRGQQVTLSCSPISGHRSVSWYQQTPGQGLQFLFEYFSETQRNKGNFPGRFSGRQFSNSRSEMNVSTLELGDSALYLCASSTGQGHTEAFFGQGTRLTVV.

The V gene is TRBV5-1, the J gene TRBJ2-7, with D perhaps TRBD2 (6 bases). Trimming stripped 0 bases from V and 5 bases from J, with 18 bases between. Germline CDR1 SGHRS, CDR2 YFSETQ. This CDR3 region has 16 residues. The CDR3 spells CASSLADYQGPDEQYF. In nucleotides, the CDR3 is TGCGCCAGCAGCTTGGCGGACTACCAAGGTCCGGACGAGCAGTACTTC. Variable domain in full (rest from reference TRBV5-1 and TRBJ2-7): KAGVTQTPRYLIKTRGQQVTLSCSPISGHRSVSWYQQTPGQGLQFLFEYFSETQRNKGNFPGRFSGRQFSNSRSEMNVSTLELGDSALYLCASSLADYQGPDEQYFGPGTRLTVT.

The gene calls are TRBV18 and TRBJ2-3, with a tentative D call TRBD2 (6 bases). V was clipped by 3 bases and J by 12 bases, with 13 bases between them. The germline CDR1 and CDR2 sequences are KGHSH and LQKENI. The CDR3 length is 12 residues. In DNA, the CDR3 is TGTGCCAGCTCACCCGACCGGGAGTACCAGTATTTT. It translates to CASSPDREYQYF.

The rearrangement uses TRBV13 and TRBJ2-7; D gene ambiguous. V lost 5 bases, J lost 5 bases, and 13 bases lay in between. The CDR3 extends over 13 amino acids. Per germline, CDR1 PRHDT and CDR2 FYEKMQ (reference sequence). DNA for the CDR3: TGTGCCAGCAGCCGTACCCTTGTAGACGAGCAGTACTTC. As protein: CASSRTLVDEQYF.